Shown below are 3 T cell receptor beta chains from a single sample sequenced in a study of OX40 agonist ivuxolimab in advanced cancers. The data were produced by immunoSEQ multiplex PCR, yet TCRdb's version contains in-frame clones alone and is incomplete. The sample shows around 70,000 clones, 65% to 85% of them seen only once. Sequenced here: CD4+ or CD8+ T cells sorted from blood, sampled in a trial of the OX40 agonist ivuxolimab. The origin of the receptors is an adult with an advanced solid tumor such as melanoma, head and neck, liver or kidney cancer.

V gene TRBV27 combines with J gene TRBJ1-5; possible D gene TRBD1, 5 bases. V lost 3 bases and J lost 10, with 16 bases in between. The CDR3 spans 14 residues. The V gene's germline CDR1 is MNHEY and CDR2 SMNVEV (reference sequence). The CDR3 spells CASSLTAGRSPQHF. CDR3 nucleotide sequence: TGTGCCAGCAGTTTGACAGCGGGTCGGAGCCCCCAGCATTTT.

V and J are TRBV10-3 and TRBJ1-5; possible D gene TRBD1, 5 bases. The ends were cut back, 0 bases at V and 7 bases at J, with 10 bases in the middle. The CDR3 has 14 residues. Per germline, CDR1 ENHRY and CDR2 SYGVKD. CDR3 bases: TGTGCCATCAGTGAGTCGACAGTGGGACAGCCCCAGCATTTT. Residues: CAISESTVGQPQHF.

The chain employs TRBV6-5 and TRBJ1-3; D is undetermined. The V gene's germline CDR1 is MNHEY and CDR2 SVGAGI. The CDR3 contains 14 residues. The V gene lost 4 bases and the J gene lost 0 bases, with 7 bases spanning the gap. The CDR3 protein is CASSSVLSGNTIYF. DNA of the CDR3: TGTGCCAGCAGTTCGGTCCTCTCTGGAAACACCATATATTTT.